The 29 T cell receptor beta chains listed next were all sequenced from one sample in a study of spatial heterogeneity in lung cancer. Broader study findings: Tumor mutation counts were tracked by expanded intratumoral alpha and beta TCR counts.

Time point given: sample taken at primary tumor resection. One entry per CDR3 protein results from TCRdb running MiXCR on the 5' RACE reads. The profile covers some 15,000 distinct CDR3 sequences, with around 4.7% appearing a single time and around 18% taken by the ten largest. Their antigen targets remain unknown. Sequencing was performed on lung tumor tissue, taken at surgery. The receptor source for this set is a female donor with early-stage non-small cell lung cancer.

By sample share, this clonotype is medium-sized. This beta chain was picked up by a library intended for alpha chains and is off target, so its count carries little meaning. The chain is built from TRBV5-6 and TRBJ2-5; D unresolved. CDR1 SGHDT and CDR2 YYEEEE come from the germline V gene. CDR3 length: 15 residues. With 6 bases removed from V and 2 bases from J, the gap between germline ends came to 17 bases. The CDR3 nucleotides are TGTGCCAGCACCCGCCTAGAGAAAAGTCAAGAGACCCAGTACTTC. Protein: CASTRLEKSQETQYF.

This clonotype was counted ten times or more. A library made for alpha chains picked up this beta chain off target, so its size means little. The chain carries TRBV25-1 and TRBJ2-2; D is unresolved. This CDR3 is built from 14 residues. Trimming took off 6 bases at V and 1 base at J, with 9 bases between the two ends. Germline CDR1 is MGHDK and CDR2 is SYGVNS. The CDR3 protein is CASRWGMNTGELFF. The CDR3 DNA sequence: TGTGCCAGCAGGTGGGGAATGAACACCGGGGAGCTGTTTTTT. Supplemented by reference TRBV25-1 and TRBJ2-2, the full variable domain reads EADIYQTPRYLVIGTGKKITLECSQTMGHDKMYWYQQDPGMELHLIHYSYGVNSTEKGDLSSESTVSRIRTEHFPLTLESARPSHTSQYLCASRWGMNTGELFFGEGSRLTVL.

This clonotype was detected many times. The size of this beta chain means little, since it is a stray read in a library made for alpha chains. The rearrangement uses TRBV5-4 and TRBJ2-3; maybe TRBD1 (5 bases). The V and J ends lost 0 bases and 1 base respectively, with 9 bases between them. The germline V gene has CDR1 SGHNT and CDR2 YYREEE (reference sequence). CDR3 length: 15 residues. CDR3 loop: CASSLAGRGTDTQYF. DNA for the CDR3: TGTGCCAGCAGCTTGGCAGGCAGGGGCACAGATACGCAGTATTTT.

This clonotype was seen ten or more times. Because the library targeted alpha chains, this beta chain is an off-target read whose size means little. J is TRBJ1-2 and V is TRBV7-2; no definite D call. Germline CDR1 SGHTA, CDR2 FQGNSA. This CDR3 has 13 amino acids. V dropped 5 bases and J dropped 4 bases, with 11 bases sitting between them. The CDR3: CASSITESYGYTF. CDR3 DNA sequence: TGTGCCAGCAGCATAACAGAGAGCTATGGCTACACCTTC.

This clonotype was counted at least ten times. Since it is a stray read in a library aimed at alpha chains, this beta chain has a size that is not meaningful. The chain carries TRBV7-2 and TRBJ2-1; a weak D match, TRBD1 (5 bases). The CDR3 is 11 residues long. Germline V lookup: CDR1 SGHTA, CDR2 FQGNSA. Trimming left V 5 bases short and J 10 bases short, with 9 bases between. The CDR3 DNA follows: TGTGCCAGCAGCCCCAGACAGGAGCAGTTCTTC. Amino acid sequence: CASSPRQEQFF.

This clonotype was seen at least ten times. As an off-target read in a library built for alpha chains, this beta chain has a frequency of little significance. The genes are TRBV28 and TRBJ1-5; no definite D call. V lost 7 bases and J 0 bases, leaving 10 bases between the germline ends. Per germline, CDR1 MDHEN and CDR2 SYDVKM. The CDR3 spans 14 residues. This CDR3 reads CASIRTPSNQPQHF. The CDR3 region has the DNA TGTGCCAGCATAAGGACCCCTAGCAATCAGCCCCAGCATTTT.

This clonotype turned up a few times. A library made for alpha chains picked up this beta chain off target, so its size means little. The chain employs TRBV27 and TRBJ1-1; tentative D call: TRBD1 (5 bases). CDR1 MNHEY and CDR2 SMNVEV come from the germline V gene (reference sequence). V was pared by 3 bases and J by 5 bases, with 22 bases between. This CDR3 region has 17 residues. DNA of the CDR3: TGTGCCAGCAGTTTGCAAGGCCGGGGCTTGGGGGGAACTGAAGCTTTCTTT. Translation gives CASSLQGRGLGGTEAFF.

This clonotype was counted at least ten times. The library was prepared for alpha chains; this beta chain is a stray read, so its frequency means little. This rearrangement joins TRBV7-9 to TRBJ2-2, with D unclear. V was shortened by 4 bases and J by 10 bases, with 10 bases between the two germline ends. Germline assignment: CDR1 SEHNR and CDR2 FQNEAQ (reference sequence). The CDR3 totals 12 residues. The CDR3 sequence: CASSSPPPELFF. In DNA, the CDR3 is TGTGCCAGCAGCTCCCCGCCCCCGGAGCTGTTTTTT. Together with reference TRBV7-9 and TRBJ2-2, the CDR3 gives the full variable domain: DTGVSQNPRHKITKRGQNVTFRCDPISEHNRLYWYRQTLGQGPEFLTYFQNEAQLEKSRLLSDRFSAERPKGSFSTLEIQRTEQGDSAMYLCASSSPPPELFFGEGSRLTVL.

This clonotype was seen more than once but under ten times. In a library made to pick up alpha chains, this beta chain is a stray read with a size that means little. V and J are TRBV19 and TRBJ2-4; TRBD2 might be the D (6 bases). The CDR3 is 17 amino acids. CDR1 is LNHDA and CDR2 is SQIVND in the germline V gene (reference sequence). The V gene lost 3 bases and the J gene lost 3 bases, with 18 bases spanning the gap. CDR3 DNA: TGTGCCAGTAGTATCGCTCACTGGCCGCGGGGCAAAAACATTCAGTACTTC. This codes for CASSIAHWPRGKNIQYF.

This clonotype was detected many times. This beta chain is off target for a library built for alpha chains, so its abundance means little. J is TRBJ1-2 and V is TRBV3-1; the D gene is possibly TRBD1 (5 bases). Germline CDR1 is LGHDT and CDR2 is YNNKEL (reference sequence). Deletions cut 4 bases from V and 5 bases from J, with 8 bases between. The CDR3 is 12 amino acids. The CDR3 DNA follows: TGTGCCAGCAGCCTTCAGGGATATGGCTACACCTTC. Amino acid sequence: CASSLQGYGYTF. Looking up the rest from reference TRBV3-1 and TRBJ1-2 gives the full variable domain: DTAVSQTPKYLVTQMGNDKSIKCEQNLGHDTMYWYKQDSKKFLKIMFSYNNKELIINETVPNRFSPKSPDKAHLNLHINSLELGDSAVYFCASSLQGYGYTFGSGTRLTVV.

This clonotype qualifies as medium-sized (0.01 to 0.1%). Because this beta chain is a stray read in a library intended to capture alpha chains, its abundance should not be given much weight. The chain combines TRBV12-3 or TRBV12-4 with TRBJ1-3; D not certain. The CDR3 runs to 16 residues. Trimming cost V 3 bases and J 3 bases, with 15 bases left between them. This CDR3 is CASSLVQSIFGNTIYF. CDR3 DNA: TGTGCCAGCAGTTTGGTTCAGTCAATCTTTGGAAACACCATATATTTT.

Many counts were recorded for this clonotype. The library was prepared for alpha chains; this beta chain is a stray read, so its frequency means little. The chain joins TRBV5-1 to TRBJ2-2; D unresolved. The CDR3 has 16 residues. V lost 9 bases and J lost 0, with 18 bases in between. Germline V lookup: CDR1 SGHRS, CDR2 YFSETQ. The CDR3 coding sequence is TGCGCCACCCCGATAACCCCAGGAACGAACACCGGGGAGCTGTTTTTT. This codes for CATPITPGTNTGELFF.

This clonotype was picked up many times. Little can be read into the size of this beta chain, an off-target read in a library designed for alpha chains. The rearrangement joins TRBV7-9 to TRBJ1-2; D unresolved. The germline gives CDR1 SEHNR, CDR2 FQNEAQ (reference sequence). This CDR3 spans 14 amino acids. With 2 bases removed from V and 4 bases from J, the gap between germline ends came to 11 bases. The CDR3 here is CASSLLGEGYGYTF. The CDR3 nucleotides read TGTGCCAGCAGCTTACTCGGGGAAGGCTATGGCTACACCTTC.

This clonotype was detected ten times or more. Little can be read into the size of this beta chain, an off-target read in a library designed for alpha chains. This chain connects TRBV5-1 to TRBJ2-3, with D possibly TRBD1 on 5 matching bases. The germline CDR1 and CDR2 sequences are SGHRS and YFSETQ. The CDR3 spans 15 residues. V was trimmed by 1 base and J by 0 bases, leaving 9 bases between them. The CDR3 sequence: CASSLRGYSTDTQYF. CDR3 nucleotide sequence: TGCGCCAGCAGCTTGAGGGGATATAGCACAGATACGCAGTATTTT.

This clonotype was counted many times. Within a library made for alpha chains, this beta chain is off target, and its count is uninformative. The CDR3 here is CASSEGGLAGAMLREQYF. CDR3 DNA: TGTGCCAGCAGTGAAGGAGGACTAGCGGGGGCCATGCTACGGGAGCAGTACTTC. The chain employs TRBV2 and TRBJ2-7; 13 nucleotides align to TRBD2. The ends lost 1 base at V and 7 bases at J; junction bases unmatched: 13. This CDR3 spans 18 amino acids. Per the germline V gene, CDR1 is SNHLY and CDR2 is FYNNEI. The entire variable domain, with the rest obtained from reference TRBV2 and TRBJ2-7, is as follows: EPEVTQTPSHQVTQMGQEVILRCVPISNHLYFYWYRQILGQKVEFLVSFYNNEISEKSEIFDDQFSVERPDGSNFTLKIRSTKLEDSAMYFCASSEGGLAGAMLREQYFGPGTRLTVT.

The sample holds many counts of this clonotype. This beta chain appears as a stray read in a library generated for alpha chains; its size is not informative. The chain recombines TRBV7-9 with TRBJ2-7; D possibly corresponds to TRBD1 (6 bases). The germline CDR1 and CDR2 sequences are SEHNR and FQNEAQ (reference sequence). The CDR3 is 16 residues long. V was pared by 4 bases and J by 0 bases, with 16 bases between. The CDR3 region is CASSSRQDSSSYEQYF. In DNA form, the CDR3 reads TGTGCCAGCAGCTCCCGACAGGACAGCAGCTCCTACGAGCAGTACTTC.

This clonotype was observed many times. As an off-target read in a library built for alpha chains, this beta chain has a frequency of little significance. The chain recombines TRBV7-9 with TRBJ2-5, with 8 bases lining up with TRBD2. The junction had 8 bases not matched to a gene; V was cut back by 10 bases and J by 7 bases. The germline CDR1 and CDR2 sequences are SEHNR and FQNEAQ (reference sequence). The CDR3 extends over 12 amino acids. The CDR3 here is CATGGAPGTQYF. DNA for the CDR3: TGTGCCACCGGGGGGGCGCCGGGGACCCAGTACTTC.

By sample fraction, this clonotype is medium-sized. The library was designed around alpha chains, so this beta chain is a stray read whose abundance carries little weight. This chain links TRBV7-7 with TRBJ2-1; TRBD1 or TRBD2 may be the D gene (5 bases each). With 4 bases removed from V and 7 bases from J, the gap between germline ends came to 14 bases. The CDR3 is 14 amino acids. Germline lookup yields CDR1 SSHAT and CDR2 FNYEAQ (reference sequence). This chain's CDR3 is CASSSGTLGNEQFF. The CDR3 bases are TGTGCCAGCAGCTCGGGGACCTTAGGGAATGAGCAGTTCTTC.

On this clonotype itself: As an off-target read in a library built for alpha chains, this beta chain has a frequency of little significance. This sequence joins TRBV9 and TRBJ2-3; tentatively, D is TRBD1 or TRBD2 (5 bases each). This CDR3 contains 15 residues. Germline V gene sequence: CDR1 SGDLS, CDR2 YYNGEE. Trimming pared 6 bases from V and 0 bases from J, leaving 14 bases between. This chain's CDR3 is CASNYDGASTDTQYF. Written as DNA, the CDR3 is TGTGCCAGCAATTATGACGGGGCAAGCACAGATACGCAGTATTTT.

This clonotype was counted at least ten times. Within a library made for alpha chains, this beta chain is off target, and its count is uninformative. The chain carries TRBV20-1 and TRBJ1-1; 7 positions match TRBD1. CDR3 size: 15 residues. V lost 0 bases and J lost 1; bases outside the gene matches: 5. From germline, CDR1 is DFQATT and CDR2 SNEGSKA (reference sequence). CDR3 DNA: TGCAGTGCTAGAGATTCGGGACAGCCGAACACTGAAGCTTTCTTT. The encoded protein is CSARDSGQPNTEAFF.

This clonotype was counted ten times or more. A library prepared for alpha chains yielded this beta chain as an off-target read; its size is of little meaning. The chain recombines TRBV28 with TRBJ1-4; 10 bases are a match to TRBD1. The CDR3 is 18 amino acids. Germline lookup yields CDR1 MDHEN and CDR2 SYDVKM. V gave up 8 bases and J gave up 3 bases; unmatched junction bases: 15. For the CDR3, the DNA is TGTGCCAGCGCCGAGAGACAGGGGGCGTCAAGAGCTAATGAAAAACTGTTTTTT. Protein product: CASAERQGASRANEKLFF. The entire variable domain, with the rest obtained from reference TRBV28 and TRBJ1-4, is as follows: DVKVTQSSRYLVKRTGEKVFLECVQDMDHENMFWYRQDPGLGLRLIYFSYDVKMKEKGDIPEGYSVSREKKERFSLILESASTNQTSMYLCASAERQGASRANEKLFFGSGTQLSVL.

Comment on this clonotype: Since the library was made to target alpha chains, this beta chain is a stray read and its abundance is not meaningful. V usage is TRBV5-4 and J usage is TRBJ2-5; D is ambiguous. Trimming stripped 7 bases from V and 5 bases from J, with 9 bases between. The CDR3 has 11 residues. From germline, CDR1 is SGHNT and CDR2 YYREEE (reference sequence). The CDR3 DNA reads TGTGCCAGCTTGGGTTTCGAGACCCAGTACTTC. Amino acid sequence: CASLGFETQYF. The full variable domain, completed using reference TRBV5-4 and TRBJ2-5, is ETGVTQSPTHLIKTRGQQVTLRCSSQSGHNTVSWYQQALGQGPQFIFQYYREEENGRGNFPPRFSGLQFPNYSSELNVNALELDDSALYLCASLGFETQYFGPGTRLLVL.

There are a few counts of this clonotype. Because the library targeted alpha chains, this beta chain is an off-target read whose size means little. This chain connects TRBV19 to TRBJ2-3; possibly TRBD2 for D (6 bases). The CDR3 sequence is 14 residues long. Trimming took 3 bases from V and 8 from J, leaving 15 bases between them. Germline V lookup: CDR1 LNHDA, CDR2 SQIVND (reference sequence). This CDR3 is CASSIEGGSGTQYF. The CDR3 DNA is TGTGCCAGTAGTATCGAGGGAGGAAGCGGTACGCAGTATTTT.

In its sample, this clonotype ranks as large. This beta chain came through as a stray read in a library set up for alpha chains, and its size says little. The chain employs TRBV7-6 and TRBJ1-4; a possible D gene is TRBD1 (6 bases). V lost 5 bases and J lost 7, with 11 bases in between. Germline V gene sequence: CDR1 SGHVS, CDR2 FNYEAQ. This CDR3 is 13 amino acids long. The CDR3 sequence is CASSPPGVEKLFF. CDR3 bases: TGTGCCAGCAGCCCTCCAGGGGTTGAAAAACTGTTTTTT.

In its sample, this clonotype was seen many times. The library was built for alpha chains, so this beta chain is an off-target read and its size means little. V usage is TRBV7-2 and J usage is TRBJ2-1, with D maybe TRBD1 (6 bases). Germline V lookup: CDR1 SGHTA, CDR2 FQGNSA. With 3 bases removed from V and 0 bases from J, the gap between germline ends came to 15 bases. The CDR3 contains 17 residues. The CDR3 sequence: CASSLFQGTSSYNEQFF. Here the CDR3 DNA reads TGTGCCAGCAGCTTGTTTCAGGGGACAAGCTCCTACAATGAGCAGTTCTTC.

In its sample, this clonotype was seen many times. The library was built for alpha chains, so this beta chain is an off-target read and its size means little. The V call is TRBV3-1, the J call TRBJ2-7; the D is unclear. The germline V and J ends were trimmed by 1 base and 5 bases, with 12 bases remaining between them. The CDR3 totals 14 residues. CDR1 and CDR2 from the germline V gene are LGHDT and YNNKEL (reference sequence). As DNA, the CDR3 is TGTGCCAGCAGCCAAGTCTCCGGGTCCCACGAGCAGTACTTC. Amino acids: CASSQVSGSHEQYF.

The table lists this clonotype with many counts. Because this beta chain is a stray read in a library intended to capture alpha chains, its abundance should not be given much weight. CDR3 loop: CASSLDLPETQYF. As DNA, the CDR3 is TGCGCCAGCAGCTTGGATTTACCAGAGACCCAGTACTTC. This chain connects TRBV5-1 to TRBJ2-5; no definite D call. V was trimmed by 0 bases and J by 4 bases, leaving 7 bases between them. Germline CDR1 reads SGHRS; CDR2 reads YFSETQ. The CDR3 has 13 residues. Based on the CDR3 plus reference TRBV5-1 and TRBJ2-5, the full variable domain is KAGVTQTPRYLIKTRGQQVTLSCSPISGHRSVSWYQQTPGQGLQFLFEYFSETQRNKGNFPGRFSGRQFSNSRSEMNVSTLELGDSALYLCASSLDLPETQYFGPGTRLLVL.

This clonotype was seen repeatedly, ten times or more. Because this beta chain is a stray read in a library intended to capture alpha chains, its abundance should not be given much weight. This chain links TRBV30 with TRBJ1-5; a weak D match, TRBD1 (5 bases). The V and J ends lost 1 base and 6 bases respectively, with 19 bases between them. The CDR3 runs 16 residues. Germline CDR1 and CDR2: GTSNPN and SVGIG (reference sequence). The chain's CDR3 is CAWSASGGMGSQPQHF. The DNA for the CDR3 is TGTGCCTGGAGTGCCTCTGGGGGGATGGGGAGTCAGCCCCAGCATTTT.

This clonotype was recorded a few times. This beta chain is a stray sequence in a library constructed for alpha chains; its clone size is not meaningful. The chain carries TRBV12-3 or TRBV12-4 and TRBJ1-5; the D is unclear. Trimming removed 6 bases from V and 4 bases from J, with 13 bases in between. The length of the CDR3 is 14 residues. This CDR3 reads CASSLEGSNQPQHF. CDR3 in DNA: TGTGCCAGCAGCCTGGAAGGGTCAAATCAGCCCCAGCATTTT.